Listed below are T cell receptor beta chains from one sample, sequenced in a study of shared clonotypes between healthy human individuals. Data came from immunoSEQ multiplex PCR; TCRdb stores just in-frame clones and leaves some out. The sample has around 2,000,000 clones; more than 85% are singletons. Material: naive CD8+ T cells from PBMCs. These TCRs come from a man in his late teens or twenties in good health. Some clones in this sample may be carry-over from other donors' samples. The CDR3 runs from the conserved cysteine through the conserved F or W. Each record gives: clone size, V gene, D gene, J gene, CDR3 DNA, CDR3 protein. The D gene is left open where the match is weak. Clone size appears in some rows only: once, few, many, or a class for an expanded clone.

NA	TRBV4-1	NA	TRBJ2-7	TGCGCCAGCAGCCAAGATCTTGCGGTGGGACCTACCTACGAGCAGTACTTC	CASSQDLAVGPTYEQYF
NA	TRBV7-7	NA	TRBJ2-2	TGTGCCAGCAGCCTACACAGGGACACCTTGAACACCGGGGAGCTGTTTTTT	CASSLHRDTLNTGELFF
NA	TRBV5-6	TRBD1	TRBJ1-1	TGTGCCAGCAGCTTGGACGGACAGGGTGTCGGCACTGAAGCTTTCTTT	CASSLDGQGVGTEAFF
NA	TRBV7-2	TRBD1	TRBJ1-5	TGTGCCAGCAGCCCGACAGGGTACAATCAGCCCCAGCATTTT	CASSPTGYNQPQHF
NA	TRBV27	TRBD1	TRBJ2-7	TGTGCCAGCAGTTTTTTCGGGACAGCGAGCTACGAGCAGTACTTC	CASSFFGTASYEQYF
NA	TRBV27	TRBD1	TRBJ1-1	TGTGCCAGCAGTTTCGCGGGACAGGGAAATATCAGAGCAGGGGCTTTCTTT	CASSFAGQGNIRAGAFF
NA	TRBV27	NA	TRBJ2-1	TGTGCCAGCGGTACGCTCGAAGTCTCATACAATGAGCAGTTCTTC	CASGTLEVSYNEQFF
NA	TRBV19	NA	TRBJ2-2	TGTGCCAGCGAGACAGGTGGGGAGCTGTTTTTT	CASETGGELFF
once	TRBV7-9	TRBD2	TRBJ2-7	TGTGCCAGCAGCGGGGGGGTCTCCTACGAGCAGTACTTC	CASSGGVSYEQYF
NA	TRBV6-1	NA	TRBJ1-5	TGTGCCAGCGCAGGGATAAGCAATCAGCCCCAGCATTTT	CASAGISNQPQHF
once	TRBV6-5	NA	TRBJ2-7	TGTGCCAGCAGTTACTCACCGGGACGCTACGAGCAGTACTTC	CASSYSPGRYEQYF
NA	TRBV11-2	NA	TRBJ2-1	TGTGCCAGCAGCTTAGACTATGGGGAGAGCAATGAGCAGTTCTTC	CASSLDYGESNEQFF
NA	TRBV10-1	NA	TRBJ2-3	TGCGCCAGCAGTGAAGCCAACACAGATACGCAGTATTTT	CASSEANTDTQYF
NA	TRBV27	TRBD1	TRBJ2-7	TGTGCCAGCAGGCCCCCGGGACAGCATTACGAGCAGTACTTC	CASRPPGQHYEQYF
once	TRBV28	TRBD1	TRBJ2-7	TGTGCCAGCAGCCGCGGGACAGGGGGCCACGAGCAGTACTTC	CASSRGTGGHEQYF
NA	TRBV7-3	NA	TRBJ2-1	TGTGCCAGCAGCTTACTAAAAAGCTCCTACAATGAGCAGTTCTTC	CASSLLKSSYNEQFF
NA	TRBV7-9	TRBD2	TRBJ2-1	TGTGCCAGCAGCTCCCGCCCGGGAGCGGGAGGCCCCTACAATGAGCAGTTCTTC	CASSSRPGAGGPYNEQFF
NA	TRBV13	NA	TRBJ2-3	TGTGCCAGCAGCTCCCCGGACCGCGACACAGATACGCAGTATTTT	CASSSPDRDTDTQYF
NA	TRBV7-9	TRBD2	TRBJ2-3	TGTGCCAGCAGCTCTCAAGAACCGGGACTAGCGGGACCAGATACGCAGTATTTT	CASSSQEPGLAGPDTQYF
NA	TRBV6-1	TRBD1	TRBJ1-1	TGTGCCAGCAGTCATGGGACAGGGGTGGTGACTGAAGCTTTCTTT	CASSHGTGVVTEAFF
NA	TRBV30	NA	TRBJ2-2	TGTGCCTGGACCCCTGGGGGGGAGCTGTTTTTT	CAWTPGGELFF
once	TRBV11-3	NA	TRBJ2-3	TGTGCCAGCAGCCCCCATGAGAGCACAGATACGCAGTATTTT	CASSPHESTDTQYF
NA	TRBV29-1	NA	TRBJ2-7	TGCAGCGTCAGACTACCTAGCTCCTACGAGCAGTACTTC	CSVRLPSSYEQYF